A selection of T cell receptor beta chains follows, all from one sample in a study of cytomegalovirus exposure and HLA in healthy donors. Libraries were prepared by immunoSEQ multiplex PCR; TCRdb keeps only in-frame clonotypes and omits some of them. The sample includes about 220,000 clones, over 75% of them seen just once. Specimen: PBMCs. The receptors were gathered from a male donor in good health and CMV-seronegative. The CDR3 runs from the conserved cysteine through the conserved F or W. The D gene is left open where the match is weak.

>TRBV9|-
CASSPTGMDEQYF
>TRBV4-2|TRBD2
CASSQDPGGALYEQYF
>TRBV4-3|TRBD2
CASSHLLAGKEQFF
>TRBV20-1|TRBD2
CSARRGDEQYF
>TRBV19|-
CASSTFMNTEAFF
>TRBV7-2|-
CASSYGGRSGNTIYF
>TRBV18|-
CASSPNPSGESEQFF
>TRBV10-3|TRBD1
CAISESAGGYEQYF
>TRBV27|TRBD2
CASSPLAGALYEQYF
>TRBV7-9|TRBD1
CASSLAGTGHRRADTQYF
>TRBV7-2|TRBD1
CASATSPTGTADGYTF
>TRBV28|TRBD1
CASSFLGTGDHNEQFF
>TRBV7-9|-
CASSGPQGIYNEQFF
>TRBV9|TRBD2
CASSVGPVAGGNEQFF
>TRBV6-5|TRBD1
CASSTGTGLGGYTF
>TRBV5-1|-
CASRLIWQATTGELFF
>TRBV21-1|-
CASSKRRAAGGGLGDTQYF
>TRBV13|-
CASSLVGAGKNIQYF
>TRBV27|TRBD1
CASSYVTGSGYGYTF
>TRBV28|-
CASSYRDSTYEQYF